Sequencing of this T cell receptor beta chain was carried out in a study of PD-L1 blockade in urothelial cancer. On the study more broadly: Patients' atezolizumab regimen, 1,200 mg intravenously every 3 weeks, began in the mid-2010s. Investigators checked blood 3 weeks (second dose) and 6 weeks after treatment start.

Profiled with immunoSEQ multiplex PCR; TCRdb holds only in-frame clones, not every one. The repertoire holds more than 30,000 clones, 65% to 90% seen once, with 30% in the top ten. Sequences were derived from PBMCs, sampled around atezolizumab (anti-PD-L1) treatment. The clonotype comes from a man aged 55-75 years with urothelial cancer.

CDR3 DNA: TGTGCCAGCAGTTTGGGGCGGTTCAATGAGCAGTTCTTC. Its protein is CASSLGRFNEQFF. The chain links TRBV6-5 to TRBJ2-1, with D perhaps TRBD1 (5 bases). Trimming cost V 4 bases and J 6 bases, with 10 bases left between them. This CDR3 is built from 13 residues. CDR1 is MNHEY, CDR2 SVGAGI, per germline.